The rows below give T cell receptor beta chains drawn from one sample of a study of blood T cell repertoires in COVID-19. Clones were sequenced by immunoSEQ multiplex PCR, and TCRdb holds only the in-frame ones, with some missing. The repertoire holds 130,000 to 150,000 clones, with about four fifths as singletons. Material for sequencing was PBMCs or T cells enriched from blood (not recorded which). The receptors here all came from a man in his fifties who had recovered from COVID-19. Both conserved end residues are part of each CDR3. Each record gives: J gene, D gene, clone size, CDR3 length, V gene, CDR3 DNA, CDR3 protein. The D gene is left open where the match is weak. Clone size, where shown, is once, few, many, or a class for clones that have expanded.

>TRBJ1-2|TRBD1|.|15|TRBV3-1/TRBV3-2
TGTGCCAGCAGCCAATATAACAGGGGAGACTATGGCTACACCTTC
CASSQYNRGDYGYTF
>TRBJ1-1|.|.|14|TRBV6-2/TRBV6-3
TGTGCCAGCAGTTTCCGCGGGATGAACACTGAAGCTTTCTTT
CASSFRGMNTEAFF
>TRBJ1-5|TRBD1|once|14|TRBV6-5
TGTGCCAGCAGTTTTACAGGGGGCAATCAGCCCCAGCATTTT
CASSFTGGNQPQHF
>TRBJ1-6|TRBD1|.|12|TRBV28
TGTGCCAGCAGTTCACAGGGGAACCGAGTCCACTTT
CASSSQGNRVHF
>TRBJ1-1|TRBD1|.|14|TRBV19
TGTGCCAGTAGTATCAACAGGGGGCAAGCTGAAGCTTTCTTT
CASSINRGQAEAFF
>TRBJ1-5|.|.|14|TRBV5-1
TGCGCCAGCAGCCAAGACAGTAGCAATCAGCCCCAGCATTTT
CASSQDSSNQPQHF
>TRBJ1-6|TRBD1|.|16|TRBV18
TGTGCCAGCTCACCGGATCCGCGACAGGGAGTGTCACCCCTCCACTTT
CASSPDPRQGVSPLHF
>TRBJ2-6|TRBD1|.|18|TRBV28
TGTGCCAGCAACCGAGGTTGGGGGCCAGGGGGTGGGGCCAACGTCCTGACTTTC
CASNRGWGPGGGANVLTF
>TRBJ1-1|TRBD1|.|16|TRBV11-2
TGTGCCAGCAGCCCGGGACAGAAGAGGGCCGTCACTGAAGCTTTCTTT
CASSPGQKRAVTEAFF
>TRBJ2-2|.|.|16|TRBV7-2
TGTGCCAGCAGTACTCGAGGGCTGGGGGGCACCGGGGAGCTGTTTTTT
CASSTRGLGGTGELFF
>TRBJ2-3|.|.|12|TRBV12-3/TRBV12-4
TGTGCCAGCAGTTTCACGGGGGATACGCAGTATTTT
CASSFTGDTQYF
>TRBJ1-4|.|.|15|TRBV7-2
TGTGCCAGCAGCCCAACCGGGACACCTAATGAAAAACTGTTTTTT
CASSPTGTPNEKLFF
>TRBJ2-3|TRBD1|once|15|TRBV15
TGTGCCACCAGCGTCCGGACAGGGGGATCGGATACGCAGTATTTT
CATSVRTGGSDTQYF
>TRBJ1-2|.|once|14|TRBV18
TGTGCCAGCTCACCATTCGGACAGCCGGATGGCTACACCTTC
CASSPFGQPDGYTF
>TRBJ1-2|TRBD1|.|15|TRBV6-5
TGTGCCAGCAGAGGACGGGACAGGGGGCTCGGTGGCTACACCTTC
CASRGRDRGLGGYTF
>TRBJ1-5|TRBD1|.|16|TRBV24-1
TGTGCCACCAGAGACGGGACAGTTAATAGCAATCAGCCCCAGCATTTT
CATRDGTVNSNQPQHF
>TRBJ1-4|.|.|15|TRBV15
TGTGCCACCAGTTTTACAGCTGCAACTAATGAAAAACTGTTTTTT
CATSFTAATNEKLFF
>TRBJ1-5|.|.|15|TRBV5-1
TGCGCCAGCAGCTTGGGGCCTTCCCGGGGTTCGCCCCAGCATTTT
CASSLGPSRGSPQHF
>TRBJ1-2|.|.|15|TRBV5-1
TGCGCCAGCAGCTTGGGGTCAGGGGCTAACTATGGCTACACCTTC
CASSLGSGANYGYTF
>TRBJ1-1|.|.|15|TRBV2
TGTGCCAGCAGTGAATTGGGCAGGGAGAACACTGAAGCTTTCTTT
CASSELGRENTEAFF
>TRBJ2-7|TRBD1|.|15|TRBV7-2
TGTGCCAGCAGCGTGCCCCGGGACAGGCCCTCCGAGCAGTACTTC
CASSVPRDRPSEQYF
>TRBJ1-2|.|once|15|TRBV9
TGTGCCAGCAGCGTAGGGCTGCAGGGGAACTATGGCTACACCTTC
CASSVGLQGNYGYTF